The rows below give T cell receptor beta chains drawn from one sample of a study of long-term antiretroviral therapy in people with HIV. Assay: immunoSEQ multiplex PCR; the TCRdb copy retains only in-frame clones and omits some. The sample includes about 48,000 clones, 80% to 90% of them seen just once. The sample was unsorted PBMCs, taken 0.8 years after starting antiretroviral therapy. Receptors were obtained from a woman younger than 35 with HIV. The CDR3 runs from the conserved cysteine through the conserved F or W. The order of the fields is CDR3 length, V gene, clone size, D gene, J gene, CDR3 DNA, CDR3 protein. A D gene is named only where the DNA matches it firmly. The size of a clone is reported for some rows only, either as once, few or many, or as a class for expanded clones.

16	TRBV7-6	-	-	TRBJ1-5	TGTGCCAGCAGCTTAGACGGGAGAAATAGCAATCAGCCCCAGCATTTT	CASSLDGRNSNQPQHF
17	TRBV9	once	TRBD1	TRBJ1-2	TGTGCCAGCAGCCTCATGGGACAGGGCCTCCCTAACTATGGCTACACCTTC	CASSLMGQGLPNYGYTF
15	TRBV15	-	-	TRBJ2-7	TGTGCCACCAGCAGAGTAGGTGTCAGGGGTCACGAGCAGTACTTC	CATSRVGVRGHEQYF
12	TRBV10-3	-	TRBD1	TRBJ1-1	TGTGCCATCGGAGCTGGACAGGGGTCAGCTTTCTTT	CAIGAGQGSAFF
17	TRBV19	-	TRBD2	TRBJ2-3	TGTGCCAGTTCGGACGGGACTAGCGGTCCAGACACAGATACGCAGTATTTT	CASSDGTSGPDTDTQYF
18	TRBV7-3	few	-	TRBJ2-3	TGTGCCAGCAGCTTAGGAGACGGGACAAATTTCGGCACAGATACGCAGTATTTT	CASSLGDGTNFGTDTQYF
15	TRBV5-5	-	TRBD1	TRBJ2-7	TGTGCCAGCAGGTCCCATGGGACAGGGTATTACGAGCAGTACTTC	CASRSHGTGYYEQYF
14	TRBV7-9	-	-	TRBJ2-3	TGTGCCAGCAGCCCGTCTGGCGGGGTTGATACGCAGTATTTT	CASSPSGGVDTQYF
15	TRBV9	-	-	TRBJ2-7	TGTGCCAGCAGCCTCGGGACCCAGAGCTCCTACGAGCAGTACTTC	CASSLGTQSSYEQYF
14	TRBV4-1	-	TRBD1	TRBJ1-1	TGCGCCAGCAGCCAAGATGACAGGGCGGGTTTGGCTTTCTTT	CASSQDDRAGLAFF
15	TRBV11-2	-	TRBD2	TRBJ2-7	TGTGCCAGCAGCCTTGGTAGCGGGCCAAACTACGAGCAGTACTTC	CASSLGSGPNYEQYF
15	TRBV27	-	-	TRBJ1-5	TGTGCCAGCAGTTTATCCTGGGGTAGCCGTCAGCCCCAGCATTTT	CASSLSWGSRQPQHF
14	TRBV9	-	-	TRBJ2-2	TGTGCCAGCAGCGTATCTGGGGTCCCCGGGGAGCTGTTTTTT	CASSVSGVPGELFF
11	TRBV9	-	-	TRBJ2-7	TGTGCCAGCAGCTCAGGGGACGAGCAGTACTTC	CASSSGDEQYF
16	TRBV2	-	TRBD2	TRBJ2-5	TGTGCCAGCATGAGACTAGCGGGAGTTTGGCAAGAGACCCAGTACTTC	CASMRLAGVWQETQYF
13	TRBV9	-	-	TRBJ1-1	TGTGCCAGCAGCGTACTAGATGACACTGAAGCTTTCTTT	CASSVLDDTEAFF
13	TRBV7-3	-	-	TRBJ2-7	TGTGCCAGCAGCCTCTACTATGGCTACGAGCAGTACTTC	CASSLYYGYEQYF
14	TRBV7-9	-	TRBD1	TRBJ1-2	TGTGCCAGCAGCCCAGGGGGACTTAACTATGGCTACACCTTC	CASSPGGLNYGYTF
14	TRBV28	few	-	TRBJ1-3	TGTGCCAGCAGCCCGGACAGTTCTGGAAACACCATATATTTT	CASSPDSSGNTIYF
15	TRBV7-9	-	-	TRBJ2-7	TGTGCCAGCAGCTTAGAACATCCCGTCAAATACGAGCAGTACTTC	CASSLEHPVKYEQYF
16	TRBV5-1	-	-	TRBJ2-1	TGCGCCAGCAGCGCCCTTACAGGGATCCGATCCAATGAGCAGTTCTTC	CASSALTGIRSNEQFF
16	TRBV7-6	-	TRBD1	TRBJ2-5	TGTGCCAGCAGCCCCCAGGACAGGGGGCGACAAGAGACCCAGTACTTC	CASSPQDRGRQETQYF
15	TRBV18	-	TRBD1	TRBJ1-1	TGTGCCAGCTCACCCGGGACAGGGGCGGACACTGAAGCTTTCTTT	CASSPGTGADTEAFF
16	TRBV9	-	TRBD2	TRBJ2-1	TGTGCCAGCAGCGTAGCCGGGCTAGCGGGAGTCGTTGAGCAGTTCTTC	CASSVAGLAGVVEQFF
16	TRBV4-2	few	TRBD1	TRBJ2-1	TGTGCCAGCAGGACCCAGGACAGGGGTCCCTACAATGAGCAGTTCTTC	CASRTQDRGPYNEQFF
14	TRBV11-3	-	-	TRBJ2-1	TGTGCCAGCAGCTGGCAGGGTTTAGATAATGAGCAGTTCTTC	CASSWQGLDNEQFF
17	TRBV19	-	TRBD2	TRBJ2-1	TGTGCCAGTAGTCCGCTACTAGCGATGAGCTCCTACAATGAGCAGTTCTTC	CASSPLLAMSSYNEQFF